The sequence of this TCR beta chain was determined in a study of blood T cell repertoires in COVID-19. Only in-frame clones appear in the TCRdb table, and some are missing; sequencing was by immunoSEQ multiplex PCR. The table records around 100,000 clones, more than 85% of them present only once. The CDR3 totals 14 residues. V was shortened by 4 bases and J by 4 bases, with 14 bases between the two germline ends. The V gene's germline CDR1 is SNHLY and CDR2 FYNNEI. The TCR originated in a man aged 45 to 65 with active COVID-19. The rearrangement uses TRBV2 and TRBJ2-7; perhaps TRBD1 as D (6 bases). The specimen sequenced was peripheral blood. CDR3: CASSAGTGRYEQYF. As DNA, the CDR3 is TGTGCCAGCAGTGCCGGAACAGGGCGGTACGAGCAGTACTTC.